The 12 T cell receptor beta chains reported below all come from one sample, sequenced in a study of blood T cell repertoires in COVID-19. Clones were read by immunoSEQ multiplex PCR, and TCRdb kept only the in-frame ones, dropping some. In the table there are 100,000 to 150,000 clones, approximately 88% of which are singletons. The sequenced sample was peripheral blood. All receptors come from a man in his forties or fifties with acute or convalescent COVID-19.

V usage is TRBV6-6 and J usage is TRBJ1-1, with D hard to call. This CDR3 contains 14 residues. CDR1 MNHNY and CDR2 SVGAGI come from the germline V gene (reference sequence). The V gene lost 0 bases and the J gene lost 3 bases, with 8 bases spanning the gap. CDR3 nucleotides: TGTGCCAGCAGTTACTCGAGGTCGTACACTGAAGCTTTCTTT. Its translation is CASSYSRSYTEAFF.

This clone was recorded only once. This sequence joins TRBV11-2 and TRBJ2-7; TRBD2 might be the D (6 bases). This CDR3 is 13 amino acids long. Trimming cost V 1 base and J 3 bases, with 7 bases left between them. CDR1 SGHAT and CDR2 FQNNGV come from the germline V gene. CDR3 nucleotides: TGTGCCAGCAGCTTAGGGGGGGTCTACGAGCAGTACTTC. It specifies CASSLGGVYEQYF.

V is TRBV5-1 and J is TRBJ2-1; TRBD2 agrees at 8 bases. The V gene end was trimmed by 4 bases and the J gene end by 0 bases; junction bases not matched to a gene: 9. In germline, CDR1 is SGHRS, CDR2 YFSETQ. The CDR3 is 17 amino acids. This chain's CDR3 is CASSAGSGTSSYNEQFF. The CDR3 DNA is TGCGCCAGCAGCGCAGGCTCGGGGACTAGCTCCTACAATGAGCAGTTCTTC.

The V gene is TRBV6-2 or TRBV6-3, the J gene TRBJ1-2, with D unresolved. This CDR3 spans 17 amino acids. V was cut by 6 bases and J by 6 bases, with 26 bases left in between. CDR1 and CDR2 (germline): MNHEY, SVGEGT. CDR3 coding DNA: TGTGCCAGCAGCCAAACGCGCCTTATGGAGGGATTAAATGGCTACACCTTC. Translation gives CASSQTRLMEGLNGYTF.

J is TRBJ1-5 and V is TRBV6-5, with D tentatively TRBD1 (5 bases). Germline V gene lookup returns CDR1 MNHEY and CDR2 SVGAGI. This CDR3 has 15 residues. V was trimmed by 2 bases and J by 2 bases, leaving 10 bases between them. CDR3 sequence (DNA): TGTGCCAGCAGTTACAGCGGGGGTGGCAATCAGCCCCAGCATTTT. Amino acid sequence: CASSYSGGGNQPQHF.

This chain joins TRBV15 and TRBJ1-2; no firm D call. Germline loops: CDR1 LNHNV, CDR2 YYDKDF (reference sequence). The CDR3 is made up of 15 amino acids. V lost 0 bases to trimming and J lost 4 bases, with 12 bases between them. CDR3 nucleotides: TGTGCCACCAGCAGAGACTACAGCAGAACCTATGGCTACACCTTC. It specifies CATSRDYSRTYGYTF.

The rearrangement joins TRBV7-9 to TRBJ1-1; D gene unclear. V was shortened by 5 bases and J by 6 bases, with 13 bases between the two germline ends. Germline loops: CDR1 SEHNR, CDR2 FQNEAQ (reference sequence). This CDR3 region has 13 residues. CDR3 bases: TGTGCCAGCAGCCTCTTACCAAGCCCTGAAGCTTTCTTT. Translated: CASSLLPSPEAFF.

V and J are TRBV6-4 and TRBJ2-1; the D gene is possibly TRBD2 (6 bases). V lost 5 bases and J 0 bases, leaving 11 bases between the germline ends. Germline assignment: CDR1 MRHNA and CDR2 SNTAGT. This CDR3 region has 15 residues. CDR3 coding DNA: TGTGCCAGCAGTCGCGGAGGGAGCTCCTACAATGAGCAGTTCTTC. Its translation: CASSRGGSSYNEQFF.

The chain uses TRBV12-5 and TRBJ2-7, with 7 bases that match TRBD1. There are 21 residues in the CDR3. V shed 1 base and J 4 bases; nucleotides not matched to a gene: 25. Germline CDR1 is LGHNT and CDR2 is FRNRAP. The CDR3 DNA reads TGTGCTAGTGGTTTGGGGGATTCGTTCTTGACAGGGAGCGTTAGGGATTACGAGCAGTACTTC. As protein: CASGLGDSFLTGSVRDYEQYF.

The chain has TRBV5-1 and TRBJ2-2; D is possibly TRBD2 (6 bases). Trimming shortened V by 2 bases and J by 0 bases, and 11 bases separated the two germline ends. Per germline, CDR1 SGHRS and CDR2 YFSETQ. The CDR3 has 16 amino acids. CDR3 region: CASSLLGGANTGELFF. CDR3 nucleotides: TGCGCCAGCAGCTTATTGGGAGGCGCGAACACCGGGGAGCTGTTTTTT. Looking up the rest from reference TRBV5-1 and TRBJ2-2 gives the full variable domain: KAGVTQTPRYLIKTRGQQVTLSCSPISGHRSVSWYQQTPGQGLQFLFEYFSETQRNKGNFPGRFSGRQFSNSRSEMNVSTLELGDSALYLCASSLLGGANTGELFFGEGSRLTVL.

This clone was counted a single time. The V call is TRBV25-1, the J call TRBJ1-4, with TRBD1 identical over 11 bases. The junction had 6 bases not matched to a gene; V was cut back by 8 bases and J by 1 base. Germline values: CDR1 MGHDK, CDR2 SYGVNS. The CDR3 length is 16 residues. This chain's CDR3 is CASATDRGQTNEKLFF. The CDR3 DNA follows: TGTGCCAGCGCTACGGACAGGGGGCAAACTAATGAAAAACTGTTTTTT.

V gene TRBV18 combines with J gene TRBJ2-3; TRBD1 might be the D (5 bases). Germline V lookup: CDR1 KGHSH, CDR2 LQKENI. Trimming stripped 6 bases from V and 3 bases from J, with 16 bases between. The CDR3 covers 15 residues. The CDR3 spells CASSPTGSVTDTQYF. In DNA, the CDR3 is TGTGCCAGCTCGCCCACAGGATCTGTAACAGATACGCAGTATTTT.